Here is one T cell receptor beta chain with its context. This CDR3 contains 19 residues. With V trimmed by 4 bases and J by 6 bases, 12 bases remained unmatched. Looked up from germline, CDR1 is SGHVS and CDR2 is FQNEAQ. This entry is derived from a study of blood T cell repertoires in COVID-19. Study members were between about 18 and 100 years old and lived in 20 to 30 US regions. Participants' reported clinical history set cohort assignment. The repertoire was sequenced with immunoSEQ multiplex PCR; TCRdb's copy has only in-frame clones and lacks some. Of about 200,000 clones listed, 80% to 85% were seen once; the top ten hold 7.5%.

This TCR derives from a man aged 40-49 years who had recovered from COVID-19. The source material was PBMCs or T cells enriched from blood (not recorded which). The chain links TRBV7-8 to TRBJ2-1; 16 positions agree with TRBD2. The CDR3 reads CASSSLPGLAGGPFNEQFF. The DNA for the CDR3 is TGTGCCAGCAGCTCGCTCCCGGGACTAGCGGGGGGGCCGTTCAATGAGCAGTTCTTC.